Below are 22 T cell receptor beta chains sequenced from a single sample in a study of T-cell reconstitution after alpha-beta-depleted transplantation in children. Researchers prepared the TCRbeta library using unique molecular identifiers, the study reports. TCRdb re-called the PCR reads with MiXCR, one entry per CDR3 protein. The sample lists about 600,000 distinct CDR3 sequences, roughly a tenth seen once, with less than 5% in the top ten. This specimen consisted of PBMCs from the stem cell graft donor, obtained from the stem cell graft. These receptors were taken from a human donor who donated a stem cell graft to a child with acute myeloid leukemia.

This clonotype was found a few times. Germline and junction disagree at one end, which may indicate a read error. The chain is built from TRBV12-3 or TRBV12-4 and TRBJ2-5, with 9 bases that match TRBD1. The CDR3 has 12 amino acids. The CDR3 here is CASSNRDRVTSF. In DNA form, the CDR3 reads TGTGCCAGCAGTAACCGGGACAGGGTAACAAGCTTC.

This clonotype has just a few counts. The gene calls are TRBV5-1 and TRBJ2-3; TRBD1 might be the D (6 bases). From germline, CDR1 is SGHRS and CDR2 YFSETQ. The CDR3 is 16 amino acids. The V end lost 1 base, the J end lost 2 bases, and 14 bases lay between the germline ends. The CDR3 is CASSLFLGATTDTQYF. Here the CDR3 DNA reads TGCGCCAGCAGCTTGTTCCTGGGGGCTACCACAGATACGCAGTATTTT.

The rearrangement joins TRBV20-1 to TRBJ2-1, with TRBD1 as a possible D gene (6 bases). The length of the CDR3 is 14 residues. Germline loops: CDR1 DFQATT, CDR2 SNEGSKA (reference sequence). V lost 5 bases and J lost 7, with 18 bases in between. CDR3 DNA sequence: TGCAGTGCTCCTGACAGGACGGTTAGAAATGAGCAGTTCTTC. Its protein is CSAPDRTVRNEQFF.

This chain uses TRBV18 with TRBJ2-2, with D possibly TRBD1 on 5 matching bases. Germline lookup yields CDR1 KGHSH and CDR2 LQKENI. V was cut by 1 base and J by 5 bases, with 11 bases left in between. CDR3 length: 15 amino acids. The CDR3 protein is CASSPQQDGTGELFF. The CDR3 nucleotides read TGTGCCAGCTCACCACAACAGGACGGGACCGGGGAGCTGTTTTTT. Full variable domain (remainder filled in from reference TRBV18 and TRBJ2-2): NAGVMQNPRHLVRRRGQEARLRCSPMKGHSHVYWYRQLPEEGLKFMVYLQKENIIDESGMPKERFSAEFPKEGPSILRIQQVVRGDSAAYFCASSPQQDGTGELFFGEGSRLTVL.

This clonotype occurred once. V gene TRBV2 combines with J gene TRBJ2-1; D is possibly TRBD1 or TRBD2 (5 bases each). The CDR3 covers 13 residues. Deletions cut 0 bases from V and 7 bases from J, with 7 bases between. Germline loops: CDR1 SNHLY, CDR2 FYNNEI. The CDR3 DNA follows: TGTGCCAGCAGTGAAGCGGGACGGAATGAGCAGTTCTTC. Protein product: CASSEAGRNEQFF.

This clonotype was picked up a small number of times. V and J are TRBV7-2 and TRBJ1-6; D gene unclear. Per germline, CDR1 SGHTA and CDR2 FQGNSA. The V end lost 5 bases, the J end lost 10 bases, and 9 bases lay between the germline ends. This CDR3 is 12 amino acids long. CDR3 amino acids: CASSLMGSPLHF. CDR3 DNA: TGTGCCAGCAGCCTTATGGGCTCACCCCTCCACTTT. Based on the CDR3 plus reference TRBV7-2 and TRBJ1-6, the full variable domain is GAGVSQSPSNKVTEKGKDVELRCDPISGHTALYWYRQSLGQGLEFLIYFQGNSAPDKSGLPSDRFSAERTGGSVSTLTIQRTQQEDSAVYLCASSLMGSPLHFGNGTRLTVT.

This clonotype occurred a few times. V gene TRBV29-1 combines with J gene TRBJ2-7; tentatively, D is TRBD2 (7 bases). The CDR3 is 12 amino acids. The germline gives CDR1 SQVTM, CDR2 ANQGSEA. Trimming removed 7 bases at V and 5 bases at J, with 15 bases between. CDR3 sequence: CSARGGGDEQYF. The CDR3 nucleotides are TGCAGCGCGAGGGGGGGTGGCGACGAGCAGTACTTC.

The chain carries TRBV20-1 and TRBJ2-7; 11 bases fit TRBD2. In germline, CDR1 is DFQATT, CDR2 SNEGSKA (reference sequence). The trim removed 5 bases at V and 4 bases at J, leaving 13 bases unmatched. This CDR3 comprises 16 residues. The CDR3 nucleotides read TGCAGTGCTCCACAGCTAGCGGGAGGAATCGGGTACGAGCAGTACTTC. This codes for CSAPQLAGGIGYEQYF.

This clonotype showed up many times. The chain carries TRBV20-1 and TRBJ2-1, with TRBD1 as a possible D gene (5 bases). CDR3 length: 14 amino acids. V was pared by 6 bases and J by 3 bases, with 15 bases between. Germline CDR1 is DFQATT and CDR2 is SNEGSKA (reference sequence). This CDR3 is CSAANRQGYNEQFF. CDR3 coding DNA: TGCAGTGCCGCGAATCGGCAGGGCTACAATGAGCAGTTCTTC.

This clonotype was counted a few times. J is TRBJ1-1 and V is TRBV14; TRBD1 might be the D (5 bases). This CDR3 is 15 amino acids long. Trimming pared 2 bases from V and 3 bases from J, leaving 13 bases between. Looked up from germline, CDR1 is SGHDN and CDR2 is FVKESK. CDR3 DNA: TGTGCCAGCAGCCAACTTCAAGGGGCTGACACTGAAGCTTTCTTT. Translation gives CASSQLQGADTEAFF. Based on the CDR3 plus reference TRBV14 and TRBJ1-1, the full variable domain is EAGVTQFPSHSVIEKGQTVTLRCDPISGHDNLYWYRRVMGKEIKFLLHFVKESKQDESGMPNNRFLAERTGGTYSTLKVQPAELEDSGVYFCASSQLQGADTEAFFGQGTRLTVV.

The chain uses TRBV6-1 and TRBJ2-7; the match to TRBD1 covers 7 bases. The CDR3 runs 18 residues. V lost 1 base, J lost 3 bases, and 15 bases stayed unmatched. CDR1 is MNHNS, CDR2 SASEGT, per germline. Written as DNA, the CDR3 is TGTGCCAGCAGTGAAGACCGTGCCAGGGGACAGCGCGACTACGAGCAGTACTTC. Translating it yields CASSEDRARGQRDYEQYF.

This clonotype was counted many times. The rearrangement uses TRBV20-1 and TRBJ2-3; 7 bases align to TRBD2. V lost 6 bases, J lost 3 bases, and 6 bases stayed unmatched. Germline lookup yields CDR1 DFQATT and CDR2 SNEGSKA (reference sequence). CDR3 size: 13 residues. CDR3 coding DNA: TGCAGTGCCCGGGACTACGGGACAGATACGCAGTATTTT. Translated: CSARDYGTDTQYF.

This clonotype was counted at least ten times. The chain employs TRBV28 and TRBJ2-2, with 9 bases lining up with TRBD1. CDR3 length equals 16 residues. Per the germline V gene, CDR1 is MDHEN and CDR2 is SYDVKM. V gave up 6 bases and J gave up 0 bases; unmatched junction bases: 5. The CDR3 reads CASRTGGPSNTGELFF. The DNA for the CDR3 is TGTGCCAGCAGGACAGGGGGACCCTCGAACACCGGGGAGCTGTTTTTT.

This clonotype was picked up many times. The DNA for the CDR3 is TGTGCCAGCAGCCAACTAGCGGGAGCGAGGGGGGAGCTGTTTTTT. It encodes CASSQLAGARGELFF. This chain uses TRBV7-2 with TRBJ2-2, with 11 bases lining up with TRBD2. The trim removed 5 bases at V and 8 bases at J, leaving 7 bases unmatched. Germline CDR1 SGHTA, CDR2 FQGNSA. CDR3 size: 15 residues.

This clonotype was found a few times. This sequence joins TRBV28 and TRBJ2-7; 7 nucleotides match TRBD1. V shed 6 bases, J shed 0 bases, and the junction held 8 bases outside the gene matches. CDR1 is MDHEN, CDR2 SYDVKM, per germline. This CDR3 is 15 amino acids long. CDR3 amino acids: CASSIDRAGSYEQYF. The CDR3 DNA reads TGTGCCAGCAGCATCGACAGGGCCGGCTCCTACGAGCAGTACTTC.

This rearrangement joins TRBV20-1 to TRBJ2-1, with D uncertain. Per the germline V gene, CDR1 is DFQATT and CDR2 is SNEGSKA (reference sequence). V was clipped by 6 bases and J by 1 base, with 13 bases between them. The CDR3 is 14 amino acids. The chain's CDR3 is CSADTGESYNEQFF. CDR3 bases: TGCAGTGCGGATACGGGTGAATCCTACAATGAGCAGTTCTTC.

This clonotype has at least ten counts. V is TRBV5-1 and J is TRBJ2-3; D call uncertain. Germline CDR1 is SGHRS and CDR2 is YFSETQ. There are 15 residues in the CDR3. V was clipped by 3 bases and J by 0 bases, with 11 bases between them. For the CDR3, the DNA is TGCGCCAGCAGCTCAAAGCCCACTAGCACAGATACGCAGTATTTT. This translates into CASSSKPTSTDTQYF.

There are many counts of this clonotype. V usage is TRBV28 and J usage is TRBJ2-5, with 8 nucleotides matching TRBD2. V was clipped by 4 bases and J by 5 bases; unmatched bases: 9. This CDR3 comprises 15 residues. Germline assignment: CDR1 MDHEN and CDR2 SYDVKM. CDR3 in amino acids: CASSSPQRELETQYF. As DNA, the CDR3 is TGTGCCAGCAGTTCTCCCCAGCGGGAGTTGGAGACCCAGTACTTC.

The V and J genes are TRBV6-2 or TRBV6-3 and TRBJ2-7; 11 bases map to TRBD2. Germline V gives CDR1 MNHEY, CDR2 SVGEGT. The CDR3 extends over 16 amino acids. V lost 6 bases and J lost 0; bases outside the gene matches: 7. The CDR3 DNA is TGTGCCAGCAGAGACGGGACTAGCGGTTACTCCTACGAGCAGTACTTC. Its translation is CASRDGTSGYSYEQYF.

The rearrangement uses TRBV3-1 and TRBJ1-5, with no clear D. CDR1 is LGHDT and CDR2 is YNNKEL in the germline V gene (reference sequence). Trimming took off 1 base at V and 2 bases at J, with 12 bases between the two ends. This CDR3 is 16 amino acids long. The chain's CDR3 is CASSQGSGGGNQPQHF. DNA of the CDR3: TGTGCCAGCAGCCAAGGCTCAGGCGGGGGCAATCAGCCCCAGCATTTT.

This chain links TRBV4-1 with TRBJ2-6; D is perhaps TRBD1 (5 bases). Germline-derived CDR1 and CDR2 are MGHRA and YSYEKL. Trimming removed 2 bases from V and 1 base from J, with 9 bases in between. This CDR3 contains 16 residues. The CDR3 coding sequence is TGCGCCAGCAGCCAACCGCCAGGGTCTGGGGCCAACGTCCTGACTTTC. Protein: CASSQPPGSGANVLTF.

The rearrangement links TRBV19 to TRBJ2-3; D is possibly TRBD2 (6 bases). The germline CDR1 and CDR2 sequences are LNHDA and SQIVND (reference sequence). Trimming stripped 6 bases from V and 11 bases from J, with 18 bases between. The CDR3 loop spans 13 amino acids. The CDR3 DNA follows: TGTGCCAGTAGATCCCCCGGGGAGGAACGGCAGTATTTT. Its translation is CASRSPGEERQYF.